This TCR beta chain came from a study of monozygotic twins with inflammatory bowel disease. Making each TCR library took around 3,400 ng of total RNA. For each CDR3 protein, TCRdb gives one entry from its re-call of the 5' RACE reads, without DNA. The ten most abundant clones cover around 6.8% of a sample with some 160,000 distinct CDR3 sequences. The authors drew around 2.6 ml of blood from each donor. The CDR3 length is 14 residues. Germline V gene lookup returns CDR1 MNHNS and CDR2 SASEGT. The origin of this receptor is a human donor with ulcerative colitis or Crohn's disease, or a healthy co-twin of an affected twin (not recorded which). The V and J genes are TRBV6-1 and TRBJ2-7; the TCRdb call, TRBD1, lacks DNA for checking. Sequenced sample: blood. CDR3 amino acids: CASSLGQHSYEQYF.